One and the same sample provided the 6 T cell receptor beta chains below, sequenced in a study of OX40 agonist ivuxolimab in advanced cancers. Profiling relied on immunoSEQ multiplex PCR, and the TCRdb table lists in-frame clones only, not all of them. The sample has 94,000 or so clones; less than 90% are singletons. Sequenced here: CD4+ or CD8+ T cells sorted from blood, sampled in a trial of the OX40 agonist ivuxolimab. The receptors were sampled from an adult with an advanced solid tumor such as melanoma, head and neck, liver or kidney cancer.

The chain is built from TRBV28 and TRBJ1-6; the match to TRBD1 covers 7 bases. The CDR3 length is 16 residues. Germline V CDR1 and CDR2: MDHEN, SYDVKM. V lost 4 bases and J lost 8; bases outside the gene matches: 11. CDR3 DNA sequence: TGTGCCAGCAGTTCCTCGACAGGGATTATGTATTCACCCCTCCACTTT. It is translated as CASSSSTGIMYSPLHF.

This clone was found once. The chain combines TRBV7-3 with TRBJ2-6, with 8 positions matching TRBD1. The V gene's germline CDR1 is SGHTA and CDR2 FQGTGA. There are 16 residues in the CDR3. V was pared by 5 bases and J by 2 bases, with 5 bases of the junction left unmatched. CDR3 sequence: CASSTPRGPGANVLTF. The CDR3 DNA follows: TGTGCCAGCAGCACCCCCAGGGGGCCTGGGGCCAACGTCCTGACTTTC.

This rearrangement joins TRBV5-1 to TRBJ2-5; D perhaps matches TRBD1 (6 bases). Germline CDR1 SGHRS, CDR2 YFSETQ. This CDR3 has 15 residues. Trimming stripped 4 bases from V and 3 bases from J, with 16 bases between. The CDR3 reads CASSPQGILEETQYF. In nucleotides, the CDR3 is TGCGCCAGCAGCCCACAGGGCATACTCGAAGAGACCCAGTACTTC. Full variable domain (missing parts from reference TRBV5-1 and TRBJ2-5): KAGVTQTPRYLIKTRGQQVTLSCSPISGHRSVSWYQQTPGQGLQFLFEYFSETQRNKGNFPGRFSGRQFSNSRSEMNVSTLELGDSALYLCASSPQGILEETQYFGPGTRLLVL.

The chain has TRBV5-4 and TRBJ2-3, with D uncertain. The CDR3 has 15 residues. Trimming shortened V by 0 bases and J by 0 bases, and 8 bases separated the two germline ends. Germline V gene lookup returns CDR1 SGHNT and CDR2 YYREEE (reference sequence). The CDR3 here is CASSLASASTDTQYF. The CDR3 DNA follows: TGTGCCAGCAGCTTGGCTTCAGCTAGCACAGATACGCAGTATTTT.

This chain connects TRBV29-1 to TRBJ1-4; 7 nucleotides line up with TRBD1. Germline CDR1 reads SQVTM; CDR2 reads ANQGSEA. This CDR3 contains 13 residues. V shed 4 bases, J shed 7 bases, and the junction held 6 bases outside the gene matches. The CDR3 region has the DNA TGCAGCGTTGCGGGGCAGGGGGGTGAAAAACTGTTTTTT. Translated, it gives CSVAGQGGEKLFF.

The V and J genes are TRBV28 and TRBJ2-3, with TRBD1 matching 7 bases. The length of the CDR3 is 16 residues. In germline, CDR1 is MDHEN, CDR2 SYDVKM. The J segment lost 3 bases and the V segment lost 5 bases, leaving 11 bases of the junction unmatched. CDR3 nucleotide sequence: TGTGCCAGCAGTCACCAACAGGGGAGAGGTACAGATACGCAGTATTTT. Translated, it gives CASSHQQGRGTDTQYF.